The 29 T cell receptor beta chains below come from one sample, sequenced in a study of T cells in Graves' hyperthyroidism and ophthalmopathy. TCR beta CDR3 region amplification was performed from RNA transcripts. HTBI primers were employed in a first-round RT-PCR of the TCR CDR3. TCRdb reprocessed the multiplex PCR reads with MiXCR, giving one entry per CDR3 protein. Found here are 550,000 to 650,000 distinct CDR3 sequences, roughly 14% of them singletons; the top ten hold more than 5%. Sequenced sample: blood. Source of these receptors: a woman between 25 and 40 years old with Graves' hyperthyroidism that later progressed to Graves' ophthalmopathy.

CDR3 DNA: TGTGCCAGCAGCAAAACAGGTCTCGAAGGCTACACCTTC. Protein: CASSKTGLEGYTF. The rearrangement links TRBV2 to TRBJ1-2, with D possibly TRBD1 on 5 matching bases. The V end was cut by 6 bases, the J end by 8 bases, with 16 bases between. CDR1 is SNHLY, CDR2 FYNNEI, per germline. This CDR3 region has 13 residues.

This clonotype was seen at least ten times. The rearrangement joins TRBV9 to TRBJ2-7; D call uncertain. The V end was cut by 3 bases, the J end by 2 bases, with 12 bases between. In germline, CDR1 is SGDLS, CDR2 YYNGEE. There are 14 residues in the CDR3. In DNA, the CDR3 is TGTGCCAGCAGCGCCTCTGGACGAACCTACGAGCAGTACTTC. This gives the protein CASSASGRTYEQYF.

The table lists this clonotype with many counts. CDR3 DNA sequence: TGTGCCAGCTGCCGGGACAGCAATCAGCCCCAGCATTTT. Translating gives CASCRDSNQPQHF. This chain links TRBV7-2 with TRBJ1-5; D might be TRBD1 (5 bases). Trimming took off 8 bases at V and 1 base at J, with 9 bases between the two ends. From germline, CDR1 is SGHTA and CDR2 FQGNSA. This CDR3 comprises 13 residues.

This clonotype was detected only a few times. The chain has TRBV5-1 and TRBJ2-4; the match to TRBD1 covers 9 bases. This CDR3 is built from 17 residues. Per germline, CDR1 SGHRS and CDR2 YFSETQ. Losses at the gene ends were 4 bases for V and 1 base for J; bases not matched to a gene: 9. Written as DNA, the CDR3 is TGCGCCAGCAGCCAACAGGGGGCTGGAGGGGCCAAAAACATTCAGTACTTC. Translation: CASSQQGAGGAKNIQYF.

This clonotype was recorded at least ten times. The chain combines TRBV28 with TRBJ2-4; 11 nucleotides line up with TRBD2. V shed 6 bases, J shed 8 bases, and the junction held 15 bases outside the gene matches. The CDR3 has 17 residues. In germline, CDR1 is MDHEN, CDR2 SYDVKM. The CDR3 DNA is TGTGCCAGCAGCGAAACGGGACTAGCGGCCCCGAGGGACATTCAGTACTTC. Its protein product is CASSETGLAAPRDIQYF.

A few counts support this clonotype. The junction does not match germline at one end; this may be a read error. The genes are TRBV27 and TRBJ2-3; unclear D gene. From germline, CDR1 is MNHEY and CDR2 SMNVEV (reference sequence). This CDR3 has 17 amino acids. As DNA, the CDR3 is TGTGCCAGCACCCCCCCTACCAGGAGCCCCCTCGGAGATACGCAGTGTTTT. Protein: CASTPPTRSPLGDTQCF.

The V call is TRBV28, the J call TRBJ1-6; 11 bases line up with TRBD1. The CDR3 contains 13 residues. V lost 8 bases to trimming and J lost 7 bases; unmatched junction nucleotides: 1. From germline, CDR1 is MDHEN and CDR2 SYDVKM. CDR3 region: CASGTGGNSPLHF. CDR3 in DNA: TGTGCCAGCGGGACAGGGGGAAATTCACCCCTCCACTTT. Combining the CDR3 with reference TRBV28 and TRBJ1-6 gives the whole variable domain DVKVTQSSRYLVKRTGEKVFLECVQDMDHENMFWYRQDPGLGLRLIYFSYDVKMKEKGDIPEGYSVSREKKERFSLILESASTNQTSMYLCASGTGGNSPLHFGNGTRLTVT.

Ten or more counts support this clonotype. The chain employs TRBV28 and TRBJ1-2; possibly TRBD1 for D (5 bases). The V end lost 5 bases, the J end lost 7 bases, and 11 bases lay between the germline ends. Per germline, CDR1 MDHEN and CDR2 SYDVKM. The CDR3 has 12 amino acids. In DNA, the CDR3 is TGTGCCAGCAGTCCCTTGGGGGTTGGCTACACCTTC. Protein product: CASSPLGVGYTF.

The sample holds many counts of this clonotype. J is TRBJ2-2 and V is TRBV6-1; TRBD1 or TRBD2 may be the D gene (5 bases each). Germline assignment: CDR1 MNHNS and CDR2 SASEGT. V was shortened by 6 bases and J by 4 bases, with 12 bases between the two germline ends. The CDR3 contains 14 residues. The CDR3 DNA is TGTGCCAGCAGCGGGGCATACCCCACCGGGGAGCTGTTTTTT. Translated, it gives CASSGAYPTGELFF.

This clonotype was counted many times. The chain employs TRBV29-1 and TRBJ2-2, with a weak D call TRBD1 (5 bases). V gave up 3 bases and J gave up 1 base, with 9 bases separating them. Germline values: CDR1 SQVTM, CDR2 ANQGSEA. The CDR3 is made up of 14 amino acids. In nucleotides, the CDR3 is TGCAGCGTTGATGGGCAGGGGAACACCGGGGAGCTGTTTTTT. It codes for CSVDGQGNTGELFF.

The chain carries TRBV27 and TRBJ2-2; 9 bases map to TRBD2. CDR1 is MNHEY and CDR2 is SMNVEV in the germline V gene (reference sequence). Trimming removed 2 bases from V and 5 bases from J; junction bases left unmatched: 6. There are 16 residues in the CDR3. The DNA for the CDR3 is TGTGCCAGCAGTTTAGACCCTAGCGGGACTACCGGGGAGCTGTTTTTT. This sequence encodes CASSLDPSGTTGELFF.

Many counts were recorded for this clonotype. The rearrangement joins TRBV7-9 to TRBJ2-7; tentatively, D is TRBD1 (5 bases). CDR1 SEHNR and CDR2 FQNEAQ come from the germline V gene (reference sequence). Trimming pared 4 bases from V and 2 bases from J, leaving 12 bases between. The CDR3 extends over 14 amino acids. The CDR3 bases are TGTGCCAGCAGCTGGACACTTAAAGCCTACGAGCAGTACTTC. The encoded protein is CASSWTLKAYEQYF.

This clonotype was found many times. The rearrangement joins TRBV18 to TRBJ1-5; no definite D call. Germline assignment: CDR1 KGHSH and CDR2 LQKENI. The CDR3 runs 14 residues. Trimming pared 3 bases from V and 2 bases from J, leaving 8 bases between. CDR3 sequence (DNA): TGTGCCAGCTCACCCAGCGGCGGCAATCAGCCCCAGCATTTT. Its translation is CASSPSGGNQPQHF.

This clonotype was observed many times. V and J are TRBV11-2 and TRBJ2-7, with 9 bases lining up with TRBD1. The CDR3 consists of 16 residues. Germline V gene data show CDR1 as SGHAT and CDR2 as FQNNGV. The V and J ends lost 0 bases and 5 bases, in that order; junction bases with no gene match: 8. In DNA, the CDR3 is TGTGCCAGCAGCTTAGACGGGACAGGGATGGAGGACGAGCAGTACTTC. It translates to CASSLDGTGMEDEQYF.

This clonotype was seen ten or more times. The chain joins TRBV7-2 to TRBJ1-2; 7 nucleotides align to TRBD1. The V gene's germline CDR1 is SGHTA and CDR2 FQGNSA. With V trimmed by 5 bases and J by 2 bases, 5 bases remained unmatched. The CDR3 sequence is 14 residues long. In DNA, the CDR3 is TGTGCCAGCAGCCCCTGGACAGGAAACTATGGCTACACCTTC. Translating it yields CASSPWTGNYGYTF.

This clonotype was picked up many times. This sequence joins TRBV7-8 and TRBJ1-5, with D possibly being TRBD1 (5 bases). Trimming took 0 bases from V and 15 from J, leaving 18 bases between them. CDR1 and CDR2 from the germline V gene are SGHVS and FQNEAQ. The CDR3 is 14 residues long. CDR3 residues: CASSLARVGGSPHF. The CDR3, as DNA: TGTGCCAGCAGCTTAGCCAGGGTGGGGGGTTCGCCGCATTTT.

This clonotype occurred a few times. The chain carries TRBV12-3 or TRBV12-4 and TRBJ2-1; D gene unclear. CDR3 length: 13 amino acids. V gave up 5 bases and J gave up 2 bases, with 7 bases separating them. The CDR3 loop is CASSPAPYNEQFF. CDR3 DNA sequence: TGTGCCAGCAGTCCAGCACCCTACAATGAGCAGTTCTTC.

In its sample, this clonotype was seen many times. The rearrangement joins TRBV6-1 to TRBJ2-3; D might be TRBD1 (7 bases). This CDR3 has 13 amino acids. The germline V and J ends were trimmed by 7 bases and 8 bases, with 16 bases remaining between them. CDR1 is MNHNS, CDR2 SASEGT, per germline. CDR3 sequence: CASNLRQGGTQYF. The CDR3 bases are TGTGCCAGCAACCTCCGACAGGGAGGTACGCAGTATTTT.

This clonotype was detected ten times or more. The rearrangement uses TRBV12-3 or TRBV12-4 and TRBJ2-2; TRBD2 matches 12 bases. CDR3 length equals 21 residues. V was pared by 2 bases and J by 3 bases, with 16 bases of the junction left unmatched. The CDR3 DNA follows: TGTGCCAGCAGTTTATCCCCCCCCCGACTAGCGGGAGTCAAGGACACCGGGGAGCTGTTTTTT. It specifies CASSLSPPRLAGVKDTGELFF.

This clonotype has a handful of counts. This chain uses TRBV19 with TRBJ1-2, with D uncertain. This CDR3 has 15 residues. V was trimmed by 3 bases and J by 3 bases, leaving 14 bases between them. The germline CDR1 and CDR2 sequences are LNHDA and SQIVND (reference sequence). The CDR3 nucleotides are TGTGCCAGTAGTATTTCCCGGCCTCGGGACTATGGCTACACCTTC. It translates to CASSISRPRDYGYTF.

This clonotype came up many times. The CDR3 bases are TGTGCCAGCAGTGAACTTCGACAGGGGTCGGAACTGTTTTTT. Translated, it gives CASSELRQGSELFF. The chain combines TRBV27 with TRBJ1-4, with TRBD1 matching over 8 bases. CDR3 length equals 14 residues. The junction had 11 bases not matched to a gene; V was cut back by 5 bases and J by 12 bases. CDR1 MNHEY and CDR2 SMNVEV come from the germline V gene (reference sequence).

There are many counts of this clonotype. The chain links TRBV7-9 to TRBJ2-1, with D unresolved. V was cut by 5 bases and J by 7 bases, with 12 bases left in between. CDR1 is SEHNR, CDR2 FQNEAQ, per germline (reference sequence). CDR3 length: 13 amino acids. The CDR3 sequence is CASSLGLPNEQFF. The DNA for the CDR3 is TGTGCCAGCAGCCTCGGTCTGCCAAATGAGCAGTTCTTC.

This chain joins TRBV30 and TRBJ2-7; perhaps D is TRBD1 or TRBD2 (6 bases each). The CDR3 runs to 15 residues. V was trimmed by 0 bases and J by 5 bases, leaving 17 bases between them. Germline loops: CDR1 GTSNPN, CDR2 SVGIG (reference sequence). This chain's CDR3 is CAWSVKGGYGNEQYF. The CDR3 DNA follows: TGTGCCTGGAGTGTAAAGGGGGGTTACGGGAACGAGCAGTACTTC.

This clonotype was recorded many times. The gene calls are TRBV7-2 and TRBJ1-5; a weak D match, TRBD1 (6 bases). Germline lookup yields CDR1 SGHTA and CDR2 FQGNSA. Trimming left V 5 bases short and J 0 bases short, with 11 bases between. The CDR3 runs to 15 residues. The CDR3 sequence: CASSRTGNSNQPQHF. CDR3 bases: TGTGCCAGCAGCCGCACAGGGAATAGCAATCAGCCCCAGCATTTT.

This clonotype was seen ten or more times. The chain recombines TRBV10-3 with TRBJ1-4; a weak D match, TRBD1 (5 bases). Germline V gene lookup returns CDR1 ENHRY and CDR2 SYGVKD. CDR3 size: 13 residues. The V and J ends lost 8 bases and 3 bases respectively, with 10 bases between them. The CDR3, as DNA: TGTGCCATCGGGGGAACAGCTAATGAAAAACTGTTTTTT. Translation: CAIGGTANEKLFF.

The sample holds many counts of this clonotype. The rearrangement joins TRBV3-1 to TRBJ2-7; TRBD2 matches at 7 bases. Germline V lookup: CDR1 LGHDT, CDR2 YNNKEL (reference sequence). The CDR3 has 14 residues. V shed 4 bases, J shed 2 bases, and the junction held 5 bases outside the gene matches. The CDR3 bases are TGTGCCAGCAGCCCTGGGACTACCGCCTACGAGCAGTACTTC. This codes for CASSPGTTAYEQYF.

This clonotype was seen repeatedly, ten times or more. The V gene is TRBV6-1, the J gene TRBJ2-5; D is perhaps TRBD1 (5 bases). V lost 5 bases and J lost 5, with 15 bases in between. This CDR3 is built from 14 residues. Germline V gene lookup returns CDR1 MNHNS and CDR2 SASEGT. CDR3 sequence (DNA): TGTGCCAGCAGTCCCTGGAGTGGGGCGGAGACCCAGTACTTC. Protein product: CASSPWSGAETQYF.

This clonotype was recorded at least ten times. This rearrangement joins TRBV10-3 to TRBJ2-1; 8 bases agree with TRBD2. Germline V gives CDR1 ENHRY, CDR2 SYGVKD. The ends lost 8 bases at V and 0 bases at J; junction bases unmatched: 3. CDR3 length: 14 amino acids. The CDR3 protein is CAIGSGSSYNEQFF. CDR3 DNA sequence: TGTGCCATCGGCAGCGGGAGCTCCTACAATGAGCAGTTCTTC.

In its sample, this clonotype was seen a few times. This chain joins TRBV20-1 and TRBJ2-1; 15 positions match TRBD2. The CDR3 spans 15 residues. Trimming removed 2 bases from V and 8 bases from J; junction bases left unmatched: 4. Germline CDR1 DFQATT, CDR2 SNEGSKA (reference sequence). The DNA of the CDR3 is TGCAGTGCTAGACGCGGGACTAGCGGGAGGTATGAGCAGTTCTTC. This gives the protein CSARRGTSGRYEQFF.